The clone carrying this T cell receptor (beta chain) was seen a handful of times. Its antigen is undetermined. The data were obtained in a study of T-cell memory formation after mild COVID-19. Points from the study as a whole: For contracting clones, CD4+ ones sat mainly in CM and EM, CD8+ in EMRA.

TCRdb passed the 5' RACE reads through MiXCR, listing each CDR3 protein once. The table has some 250,000 distinct CDR3 sequences, 8% to 10% seen once. The origin of this receptor is a man aged 18 to 30 who had mild COVID-19 (a few samples of this study predate the infection). Cell type and time point are not known. Sequencing used PBMCs or a T cell subset sorted from them (not recorded which).

In nucleotides, the CDR3 is TGTGCCAGCAGCCAGTATTTCCAGGGGGCCGGGGATACGCAGTATTTT. Protein: CASSQYFQGAGDTQYF. The chain has TRBV4-2 and TRBJ2-3, with 8 bases aligning to TRBD1. The V gene's germline CDR1 is LGHNA and CDR2 YNFKEQ. J gave up 6 bases and V 3 bases, and 11 bases lay outside the gene matches. This CDR3 contains 16 residues.